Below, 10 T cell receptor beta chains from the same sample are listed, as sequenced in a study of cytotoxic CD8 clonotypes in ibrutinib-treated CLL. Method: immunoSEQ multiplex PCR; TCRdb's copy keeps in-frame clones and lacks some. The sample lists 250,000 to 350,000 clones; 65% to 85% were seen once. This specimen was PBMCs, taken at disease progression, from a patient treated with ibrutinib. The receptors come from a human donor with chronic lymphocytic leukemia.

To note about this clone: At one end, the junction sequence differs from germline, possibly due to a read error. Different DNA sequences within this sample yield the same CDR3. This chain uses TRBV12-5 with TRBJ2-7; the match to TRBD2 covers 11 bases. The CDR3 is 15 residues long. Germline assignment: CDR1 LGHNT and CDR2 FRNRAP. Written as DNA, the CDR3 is TGTGCTAGTGGCGCGACTAGCGGGATAGCAAGTGAGCAGTACTTT. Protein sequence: CASGATSGIASEQYF.

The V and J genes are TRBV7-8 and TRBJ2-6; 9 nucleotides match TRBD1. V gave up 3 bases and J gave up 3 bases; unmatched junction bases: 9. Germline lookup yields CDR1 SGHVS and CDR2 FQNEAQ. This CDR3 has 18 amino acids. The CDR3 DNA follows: TGTGCCAGCAGCTTGAGGGACAGGGTGTTTAGTGGGGCCAACGTCCTGACTTTC. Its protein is CASSLRDRVFSGANVLTF.

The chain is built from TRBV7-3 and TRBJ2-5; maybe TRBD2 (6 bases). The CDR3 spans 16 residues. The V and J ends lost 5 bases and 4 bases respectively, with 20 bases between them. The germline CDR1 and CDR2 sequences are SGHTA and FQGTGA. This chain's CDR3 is CASSPPGLTRVETQYF. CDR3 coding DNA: TGTGCCAGCAGCCCCCCTGGTCTGACTAGAGTAGAGACCCAGTACTTC.

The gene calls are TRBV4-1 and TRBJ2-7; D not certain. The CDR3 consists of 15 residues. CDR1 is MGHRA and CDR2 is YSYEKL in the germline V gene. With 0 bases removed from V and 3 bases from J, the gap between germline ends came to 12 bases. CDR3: CASSQDASRVYEQYF. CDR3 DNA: TGCGCCAGCAGCCAAGACGCTAGTCGCGTCTACGAGCAGTACTTC.

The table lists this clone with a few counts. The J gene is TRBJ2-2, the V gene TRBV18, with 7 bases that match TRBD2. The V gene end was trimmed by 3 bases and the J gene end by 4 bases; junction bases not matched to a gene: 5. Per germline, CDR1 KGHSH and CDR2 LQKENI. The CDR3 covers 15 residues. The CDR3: CASSPQGGVTGELFF. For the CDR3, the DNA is TGTGCCAGCTCACCCCAGGGAGGGGTCACCGGGGAGCTGTTTTTT.

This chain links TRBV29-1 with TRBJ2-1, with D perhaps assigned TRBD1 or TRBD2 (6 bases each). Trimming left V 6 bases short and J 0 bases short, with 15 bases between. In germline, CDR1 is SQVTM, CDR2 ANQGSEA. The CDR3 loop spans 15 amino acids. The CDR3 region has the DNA TGCAGCGTATGGGGGCGCGGGAACTCCTACAATGAGCAGTTCTTC. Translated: CSVWGRGNSYNEQFF.

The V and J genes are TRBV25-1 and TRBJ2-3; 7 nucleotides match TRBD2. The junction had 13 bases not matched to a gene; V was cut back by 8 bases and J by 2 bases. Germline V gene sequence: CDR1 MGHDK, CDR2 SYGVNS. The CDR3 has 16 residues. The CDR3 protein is CASGPLATVNTDTQYF. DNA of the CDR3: TGTGCCAGCGGCCCACTAGCGACAGTCAACACAGATACGCAGTATTTT.

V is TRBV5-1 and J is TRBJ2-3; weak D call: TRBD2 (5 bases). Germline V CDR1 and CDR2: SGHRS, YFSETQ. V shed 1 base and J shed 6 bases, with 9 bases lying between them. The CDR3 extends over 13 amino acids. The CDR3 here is CASSLRERDTQYF. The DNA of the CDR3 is TGCGCCAGCAGCTTGCGGGAAAGGGATACGCAGTATTTT.

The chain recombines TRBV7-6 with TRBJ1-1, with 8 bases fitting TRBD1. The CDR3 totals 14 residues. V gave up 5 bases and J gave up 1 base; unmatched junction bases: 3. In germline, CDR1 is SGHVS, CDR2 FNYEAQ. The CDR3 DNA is TGTGCCAGCAGCATTGGACAGGGGAACACTGAAGCTTTCTTT. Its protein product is CASSIGQGNTEAFF.

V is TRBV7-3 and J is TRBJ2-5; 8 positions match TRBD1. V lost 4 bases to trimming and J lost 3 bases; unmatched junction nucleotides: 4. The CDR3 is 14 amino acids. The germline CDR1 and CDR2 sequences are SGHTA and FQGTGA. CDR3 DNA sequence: TGTGCCAGCAGCTCGACAGGGGTTAAAGAGACCCAGTACTTC. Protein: CASSSTGVKETQYF.